This is a list of T cell receptor beta chains from one sample in a study of blood T cells in healthy people across ages. Using its own MiXCR run on the 5' RACE reads, TCRdb lists one record per CDR3 protein. The table includes some 1.8 million distinct CDR3 sequences, roughly two fifths detected once. The sample was blood. The receptors were gathered from a human donor in good health. Both conserved end residues are trimmed from each CDR3. D genes are given only for firm matches.

- TRBJ1-5 TRBV14 12 ASSQYGGLQPQH
- TRBJ2-7 TRBV3-1 13 ASSQELTASYEQY
- TRBJ1-5 TRBV5-5 12 ASGLDQYNQPQH
- TRBJ2-3 TRBV6-6 13 ASSETRTPLDTQY
TRBD1 TRBJ2-4 TRBV11-2 11 ASRSGTGTRRY
TRBD2 TRBJ2-1 TRBV10-3 14 AISEGTTGDYNEQF
TRBD2 TRBJ2-4 TRBV20-1 13 SANGGLIGQNIQY
- TRBJ2-3 TRBV27 10 ASGSLTDTQY
- - TRBV7-9 14 ASSLAPPGYTETQY
- TRBJ1-2 TRBV15 14 ATSRDLAEGFYGYT
TRBD1 TRBJ2-5 TRBV3-1 13 ASSATGTGGRTQY
TRBD2 TRBJ2-1 TRBV6-2/TRBV6-3 13 VSSYWGLDSNEQF
- TRBJ2-1 TRBV2 10 ASRQGSGEQF
- TRBJ2-7 TRBV6-6 10 ASSYSAKGQY
- TRBJ1-2 TRBV4-3 14 ASSQDPKPLNYGYT
- TRBJ1-1 TRBV11-2 12 ASRRGGEHTEAF
- - TRBV7-2 11 ASSYGALWTQY
TRBD1 TRBJ2-5 TRBV25-1 14 ASSGLAGQGQETQY
TRBD2 TRBJ2-3 TRBV7-2 15 ASSSRRTSGGTDTRY
TRBD1 TRBJ1-2 TRBV9 12 ASSLRQGARGYT
- TRBJ2-5 TRBV7-3 12 ASSLTLGQETQY
- TRBJ1-2 TRBV9 11 ASSNDPLYGYT
- TRBJ1-6 TRBV12-3/TRBV12-4 15 ASSLRSRYGADSPLH
TRBD2 TRBJ2-7 TRBV29-1 11 SVGGLARYEQY
TRBD1 TRBJ2-1 TRBV7-8 12 ASSLLWTGGEQF